This T cell receptor beta chain was captured by sequencing in a study of T cell repertoires in cytomegalovirus infection (dated by TCRdb to about 2019). Describing the broader study: Alongside well-studied HLA-B-restricted epitopes, the peptide stimulations were aimed at recently identified HLA-C-restricted CMV epitopes, whose presentation resists viral immunomodulation. The HLA type of each donor mattered for the analysis, because public TCR beta signatures pointed to carriage of CMV infection along with the matching HLA type. Study-wide conclusions, independent of this receptor: In the ex vivo response, HLA-C-restricted CMV-specific TCR beta clonotypes were dominant, and in two of eight donors the single most frequent clonotype came from this HLA-C-restricted group. In both this cohort and an independent cohort of some 380 donors, the cumulative frequency of public TCR beta family members distinguished carriers of CMV infection plus the relevant HLA type.

For this clonotype: Its antigen is still unknown. No base qualities exist here, and no much larger clone lies one base off it.

This sample's treatment or condition label indicates: in vitro stimulation with specific CMV peptide epitopes to enrich CMV-specific T cells. The CDR3 goes from the cysteine to the phenylalanine over 12 residues. Only CDR3 DNA remains: 36 bases, in frame from the first base. The germline V gene (reference sequence) provides CDR1 MNHNY and CDR2 SVGAGI. The trim is 5 bases for V and 8 bases for J, with a gap of 12 bases between the germline ends. TCRdb records Illumina HiSeq 1500 as the sequencer. TCRdb redid the processing of the public reads, applying fastp at Q25 and MiXCR, and retained in-frame beta chains. Rows with a matching CDR3 protein are joined into one entry that keeps the most common DNA and genes. The sample table lists 700,000 to 850,000 distinct CDR3 sequences, 30% to 35% of them with a count of one. The ten largest clones add up to roughly 12% of the sample.

This receptor chain uses TRBV6-6 and TRBJ1-1, with no reliable assignment of the D segment. The sample was cultured CD8+ T cells from PBMCs, taken from culture after CMV antigen stimulation. The origin of this receptor is a human donor in good health (CMV status not recorded). Some clones in this sample may be carry-over from other donors' samples. The DNA reads TGTGCCAGCAGTGCAGATGGGGTCGAAGCTTTCTTT. Its coded protein is CASSADGVEAFF.